In this sample, the clone carrying this T cell receptor (beta chain) turned up a few times. Its antigen is still unknown. TCRdb reprocessed the RACE reads via MiXCR and lists one record per CDR3 protein. The sample records about 110,000 distinct CDR3 sequences, roughly 12% being singletons. Time point defined: pre-sensitization, week 0. Treatment specified: therapeutic diphenylcyclopropenone sensitization with weekly scalp DPC. The data stem from a study of human T cells and chemical hapten exposure. Study context: Reading of the patch tests, which applied 0.01% DPC to the upper back, occurred at 6 days.

General study results and limits: Expanded TCR sets contained significantly more large CDR3 similarity clusters than controls.

Germline values: CDR1 LGHNA, CDR2 YNFKEQ. The CDR3 is 15 residues long. Trimming cost V 0 bases and J 0 bases, with 8 bases left between them. The rearrangement uses TRBV4-2 and TRBJ1-1; D not resolved. This sequence was found in a woman between 45 and 65 years old with alopecia areata. Some clones in this sample may be carry-over from other donors' samples. The sample consisted of whole blood, taken in connection with sensitization to the hapten diphenylcyclopropenone (DPC). This chain's CDR3 is CASSQDPTVNTEAFF. The CDR3 DNA sequence: TGTGCCAGCAGCCAAGACCCTACAGTGAACACTGAAGCTTTCTTT.